A single sample gave rise to the 20 T cell receptor beta chains below, sequenced in a study of T cell responses to AZD1222 COVID-19 vaccine. Sequencing was performed with immunoSEQ multiplex PCR; in TCRdb, only in-frame clones are kept and a portion is missing. Of 190,000 or so clones detected, more than 70% appear once; the ten largest clones hold 20% to 30%. The sample here was peripheral blood, taken 28 days after the second AZD1222 dose. The receptors come from an adult who received the AZD1222 COVID-19 vaccine.

The rearrangement joins TRBV27 to TRBJ1-2, with no clear D. V shed 5 bases and J shed 4 bases, with 11 bases lying between them. Germline lookup yields CDR1 MNHEY and CDR2 SMNVEV (reference sequence). This CDR3 has 13 residues. The CDR3 loop reads CASSTNNIYGYTF. The CDR3 DNA follows: TGTGCCAGCAGTACGAACAATATCTATGGCTACACCTTC.

A few counts support this clone. The chain is built from TRBV28 and TRBJ2-7, with D tentatively TRBD1 (6 bases). V lost 2 bases and J lost 5, with 19 bases in between. In germline, CDR1 is MDHEN, CDR2 SYDVKM. CDR3 length: 16 amino acids. The CDR3 coding sequence is TGTGCCAGCAGTTTAGTGGCAAATACAGGGTTCAACGAGCAGTACTTC. This gives the protein CASSLVANTGFNEQYF.

This clone was recorded only once. The chain carries TRBV28 and TRBJ2-5, with 10 bases matching TRBD2. Trimming took 4 bases from V and 4 from J; bases not matched to a gene: 3. The CDR3 consists of 14 residues. Germline CDR1 MDHEN, CDR2 SYDVKM. The CDR3 region is CASSSSGRGETQYF. The CDR3 DNA follows: TGTGCCAGCAGTTCTAGCGGGAGAGGAGAGACCCAGTACTTC.

In DNA, the CDR3 is TGTGCCAGCACCGCATTACCAGGGGTCGGGGAGCTGTTTTTT. Protein product: CASTALPGVGELFF. The chain recombines TRBV28 with TRBJ2-2, with D perhaps TRBD1 (6 bases). CDR1 and CDR2 (germline): MDHEN, SYDVKM. The CDR3 has 14 amino acids. V gave up 7 bases and J gave up 7 bases, with 16 bases separating them.

This chain's CDR3 is CASSPLPGHTGELFF. The CDR3 nucleotides are TGTGCCAGCTCACCACTTCCGGGGCACACCGGGGAGCTGTTTTTT. V is TRBV18 and J is TRBJ2-2; D may be TRBD1 or TRBD2 (5 bases each). This CDR3 spans 15 amino acids. The germline V and J ends were trimmed by 1 base and 3 bases, with 9 bases remaining between them. The germline gives CDR1 KGHSH, CDR2 LQKENI.

The chain has TRBV3-1 (or the pseudogene TRBV3-2) and TRBJ1-3, with D uncertain. Germline V gives CDR1 LGHDT, CDR2 YNNKEL (reference sequence). The CDR3 is 17 residues long. V was cut by 0 bases and J by 1 base, with 13 bases left in between. The CDR3 nucleotides read TGTGCCAGCAGCCAAGATTCCCTTTTCGGGTCTGGAAACACCATATATTTT. This sequence encodes CASSQDSLFGSGNTIYF.

This rearrangement joins TRBV7-9 to TRBJ2-5; TRBD1 is a possible D gene (6 bases). CDR1 and CDR2 from the germline V gene are SEHNR and FQNEAQ (reference sequence). The ends were cut back, 5 bases at V and 0 bases at J, with 10 bases in the middle. The length of the CDR3 is 14 residues. CDR3 sequence reads: CASSPGQYQETQYF. The CDR3 DNA reads as TGTGCCAGCAGCCCCGGACAGTACCAAGAGACCCAGTACTTC.

The gene calls are TRBV19 and TRBJ2-1; 8 nucleotides agree with TRBD1. The CDR3 has 14 residues. CDR1 LNHDA and CDR2 SQIVND come from the germline V gene (reference sequence). V shed 11 bases, J shed 4 bases, and the junction held 10 bases outside the gene matches. CDR3 protein: CASTRGQVYNEQFF. The CDR3 DNA sequence: TGTGCCTCTACGCGGGGACAGGTGTACAATGAGCAGTTCTTC.

The gene calls are TRBV7-9 and TRBJ2-7; TRBD2 aligns across 10 bases. From germline, CDR1 is SEHNR and CDR2 FQNEAQ (reference sequence). CDR3 length equals 15 residues. Germline trimming cut 2 bases from V and 2 bases from J; bases unmatched to any gene: 3. CDR3 sequence: CASSLPSGRAYEQYF. CDR3 DNA sequence: TGTGCCAGCAGCTTACCGAGCGGGAGGGCCTACGAGCAGTACTTC. The variable domain in full, with the rest retrieved from reference TRBV7-9 and TRBJ2-7, is DTGVSQNPRHKITKRGQNVTFRCDPISEHNRLYWYRQTLGQGPEFLTYFQNEAQLEKSRLLSDRFSAERPKGSFSTLEIQRTEQGDSAMYLCASSLPSGRAYEQYFGPGTRLTVT.

In this sample, this clone turned up once. V gene TRBV28 combines with J gene TRBJ2-3; D unclear. This CDR3 has 13 residues. The V end lost 7 bases, the J end lost 2 bases, and 10 bases lay between the germline ends. CDR1 and CDR2 from the germline V gene are MDHEN and SYDVKM. CDR3 amino acids: CASTKRPTDTQYF. The CDR3 DNA reads as TGTGCCAGCACTAAAAGACCCACAGATACGCAGTATTTT.

This clone was seen a single time. J is TRBJ1-1 and V is TRBV7-2, with D maybe TRBD1 (5 bases). The CDR3 is 14 amino acids. V was pared by 7 bases and J by 1 base, with 13 bases between. Per the germline V gene, CDR1 is SGHTA and CDR2 is FQGNSA. In DNA, the CDR3 is TGTGCCAGCATCCTCTGGGACGGGAACACTGAAGCTTTCTTT. The encoded protein is CASILWDGNTEAFF.

The chain couples TRBV7-3 to TRBJ2-4, with 7 bases lining up with TRBD1. CDR1 is SGHTA and CDR2 is FQGTGA in the germline V gene. The length of the CDR3 is 17 residues. V was clipped by 1 base and J by 2 bases; unmatched bases: 8. The CDR3: CASSLIPSDRSKNIQYF. Here the CDR3 DNA reads TGTGCCAGCAGCTTAATACCCTCGGACAGGTCCAAAAACATTCAGTACTTC.

This chain links TRBV7-2 with TRBJ2-3; 10 bases are shared with TRBD2. The CDR3 has 15 residues. V was pared by 3 bases and J by 6 bases, with 6 bases of the junction left unmatched. Per the germline V gene, CDR1 is SGHTA and CDR2 is FQGNSA. Here the CDR3 reads CASSFLGLAADTQYF. The CDR3 region has the DNA TGTGCCAGCAGCTTCCTCGGACTAGCGGCGGATACGCAGTATTTT.

The gene calls are TRBV10-3 and TRBJ1-5; D perhaps matches TRBD1 (5 bases). The CDR3 runs to 15 residues. Germline assignment: CDR1 ENHRY and CDR2 SYGVKD. V was pared by 5 bases and J by 5 bases, with 16 bases between. The CDR3 region has the DNA TGTGCCATCAGTACCGGGGACGTGGTAGATCAGCCCCAGCATTTT. Translating it yields CAISTGDVVDQPQHF.

The V gene is TRBV7-9, the J gene TRBJ2-7, with TRBD2 identical over 9 bases. Germline V lookup: CDR1 SEHNR, CDR2 FQNEAQ (reference sequence). J gave up 2 bases and V 2 bases, and 4 bases lay outside the gene matches. There are 15 residues in the CDR3. CDR3 in amino acids: CASSLPAGGAYEQYF. The DNA of the CDR3 is TGTGCCAGCAGCTTACCGGCGGGAGGGGCCTACGAGCAGTACTTC.

As to this clone: A read error may produce the germline difference seen at one junction end. This chain joins TRBV7-9 and TRBJ2-7; 9 nucleotides line up with TRBD1. CDR1 is SEHNR, CDR2 FQNEAQ, per germline (reference sequence). This CDR3 comprises 12 residues. The CDR3 sequence is CASSLVSGTGFF. CDR3 in DNA: TGTGCCAGCAGCTTAGTGTCGGGGACAGGGTTCTTC. The variable domain in full, with the rest retrieved from reference TRBV7-9 and TRBJ2-7, is DTGVSQNPRHKITKRGQNVTFRCDPISEHNRLYWYRQTLGQGPEFLTYFQNEAQLEKSRLLSDRFSAERPKGSFSTLEIQRTEQGDSAMYLCASSLVSGTGFFGPGTRLTVT.

Here the CDR3 reads CASSPDTGEKLFF. The CDR3 DNA is TGTGCCAGCAGTCCTGACACGGGAGAAAAACTGTTTTTT. The V call is TRBV12-3 or TRBV12-4, the J call TRBJ1-4; the D is unclear. The V gene lost 5 bases and the J gene lost 8 bases, with 12 bases spanning the gap. The CDR3 is 13 amino acids.

The V call is TRBV30, the J call TRBJ2-1; a weak D match, TRBD1 (6 bases). Germline CDR1 reads GTSNPN; CDR2 reads SVGIG (reference sequence). Trimming removed 5 bases from V and 2 bases from J, with 13 bases in between. The CDR3 has 14 residues. The CDR3 DNA reads TGTGCCTGGGGAACAGGGTTTACCTACAATGAGCAGTTCTTC. Translating gives CAWGTGFTYNEQFF.

As DNA, the CDR3 is TGTGCCAGCAGTTACCCAGGGGCTAGCGGGGGTCCCAGCTCCTACAATGAGCAGTTCTTC. It codes for CASSYPGASGGPSSYNEQFF. The rearrangement uses TRBV6-2 or TRBV6-3 and TRBJ2-1; 10 bases match TRBD2. V gave up 2 bases and J gave up 0 bases; unmatched junction bases: 13. Germline V CDR1 and CDR2: MNHEY, SVGEGT. The CDR3 runs 20 residues.

The gene calls are TRBV6-2 or TRBV6-3 and TRBJ1-5; D possibly corresponds to TRBD1 (6 bases). The length of the CDR3 is 15 residues. Germline V gene sequence: CDR1 MNHEY, CDR2 SVGEGT. Deletions cut 1 base from V and 0 bases from J, with 7 bases between. CDR3: CASSYLGGSNQPQHF. In DNA form, the CDR3 reads TGTGCCAGCAGTTACTTAGGGGGTAGCAATCAGCCCCAGCATTTT.